This T cell receptor (beta chain) was identified during a study of blood T cell repertoires in COVID-19. Study information: Researchers got acute and convalescent COVID-19 samples from the United States, Italy and Spain. Sources were T cells, B-cell-depleted T cells, or PBMCs; the material itself was cDNA or gDNA.

Germline-derived CDR1 and CDR2 are SGHTA and FQGTGA. Trimming stripped 1 base from V and 0 bases from J, with 12 bases between. CDR3 length equals 16 residues. Generated by immunoSEQ multiplex PCR, the TCRdb table keeps only in-frame clones and is missing some. The data show approximately 500,000 clones, 80% to 90% seen once. The TCR originated in a human donor in a cohort sampled during active COVID-19. The chain carries TRBV7-3 and TRBJ1-2, with D unclear. The sample was peripheral blood. This CDR3 is CASSLNPALANYGYTF. As DNA, the CDR3 is TGTGCCAGCAGCTTAAATCCTGCGCTAGCTAACTATGGCTACACCTTC.